The rows below give T cell receptor beta chains drawn from one sample of a study of T cell responses to AZD1222 COVID-19 vaccine. The data were produced by immunoSEQ multiplex PCR, yet TCRdb's version contains in-frame clones alone and is incomplete. The table shows about 99,000 clones, with 85% to 95% occurring only once. This specimen was peripheral blood, taken on day 0 of AZD1222 vaccination. The receptors come from an adult in good health. The CDR3 runs from the conserved cysteine through the conserved F or W. A D gene is named only where the DNA matches it firmly. Not every row has a clone size; where given, it reads once, few, many or a size class.

J	D	size	V	CDR3	DNA
TRBJ2-1	TRBD2	NA	TRBV7-3	CASSATSGGEQFF	TGTGCCAGCAGCGCGACTAGCGGAGGGGAGCAGTTCTTC
TRBJ1-4	NA	NA	TRBV5-1	CASSLDGRVGTNEKLFF	TGCGCCAGCAGCTTGGACGGCAGGGTCGGCACTAATGAAAAACTGTTTTTT
TRBJ2-5	NA	NA	TRBV6-5	CASSRVRGETQYF	TGTGCCAGCAGTCGGGTCCGGGGAGAGACCCAGTACTTC
TRBJ1-4	NA	NA	TRBV3-1/TRBV3-2	CASSEPTGSYEKLFF	TGTGCCAGCAGCGAACCAACAGGGTCGTACGAAAAACTGTTTTTT
TRBJ2-5	TRBD2	NA	TRBV7-3	CASSAAGGQETQYF	TGTGCCTCCTCGGCAGCGGGGGGCCAAGAGACCCAGTACTTC
TRBJ1-5	NA	NA	TRBV15	CATSPGQRGGNQPQHF	TGTGCCACCAGCCCAGGGCAAAGGGGGGGCAATCAGCCCCAGCATTTT
TRBJ2-5	TRBD1	NA	TRBV3-1/TRBV3-2	CASSHIRGRMGETQYF	TGTGCCAGCAGCCACATAAGGGGGCGGATGGGGGAGACCCAGTACTTC
TRBJ1-1	NA	NA	TRBV7-9	CASSFTNEAFF	TGTGCCAGCAGCTTTACAAATGAAGCTTTCTTT
TRBJ1-2	NA	NA	TRBV3-1/TRBV3-2	CASSQEIGGGYTF	TGTGCCAGCAGCCAAGAAATCGGTGGTGGCTACACCTTC
TRBJ2-1	TRBD2	once	TRBV6-2/TRBV6-3	CASSYPASGRSYNEQFF	TGTGCCAGCAGTTACCCAGCTAGCGGGCGCTCCTACAATGAGCAGTTCTTC
TRBJ1-5	NA	NA	TRBV27	CASSKLTGMDQPQHF	TGTGCCAGCAGTAAACTAACAGGAATGGATCAGCCCCAGCATTTT
TRBJ1-5	NA	many	TRBV10-2	CASSESGLNQPQHF	TGCGCCAGCAGTGAGTCGGGTCTGAATCAGCCCCAGCATTTT
TRBJ2-1	NA	few	TRBV2	CASGGIGSYNEQFF	TGTGCCAGCGGCGGAATTGGCTCCTACAATGAGCAGTTCTTC
TRBJ2-7	TRBD1	NA	TRBV5-4	CASSTGQGYEQYF	TGTGCCAGCAGCACCGGACAGGGCTACGAGCAGTACTTC
TRBJ1-1	NA	NA	TRBV19	CASSSNGGTEAFF	TGTGCCAGTAGTTCTAATGGGGGCACTGAAGCTTTCTTT
TRBJ1-5	NA	NA	TRBV4-1	CASSQADRYNQPQHF	TGCGCCAGCAGCCAAGCGGACAGATATAATCAGCCCCAGCATTTT
TRBJ2-7	TRBD1	once	TRBV9	CASSVGQGDNEQYF	TGTGCCAGCAGCGTAGGACAGGGTGACAACGAGCAGTACTTC
TRBJ2-2	TRBD1	NA	TRBV18	CASSPGQGLNTGELFF	TGTGCCAGCTCACCCGGACAGGGGTTGAACACCGGGGAGCTGTTTTTT
TRBJ1-4	NA	NA	TRBV5-1	CASSTQGSGANEKLFF	TGCGCCAGCAGCACCCAGGGGTCGGGTGCTAATGAAAAACTGTTTTTT
TRBJ2-5	TRBD2	NA	TRBV7-2	CASSLGGRVIETQYF	TGTGCCAGCAGCTTAGGGGGGAGGGTGATAGAGACCCAGTACTTC
TRBJ2-3	TRBD2	NA	TRBV7-3	CASSFSGSGTDTQYF	TGTGCCAGCAGCTTTAGCGGGAGTGGCACAGATACGCAGTATTTT
TRBJ1-1	TRBD1	NA	TRBV7-9	CASSADRMNTEAFF	TGTGCCAGCAGCGCGGACAGGATGAACACTGAAGCTTTCTTT
TRBJ2-7	NA	NA	TRBV5-1	CASSLGTSRGSEQYF	TGCGCCAGCAGCTTGGGGACTTCAAGGGGATCCGAGCAGTACTTC
TRBJ1-1	NA	NA	TRBV6-1	CASSETQSNTEAFF	TGTGCCAGCAGTGAAACCCAGTCTAACACTGAAGCTTTCTTT
TRBJ1-5	NA	NA	TRBV19	CASLGERNQPQHF	TGTGCCAGCCTTGGGGAAAGGAATCAGCCCCAGCATTTT
TRBJ1-1	NA	NA	TRBV7-3	CASSPGRGTEAFF	TGTGCCAGCAGCCCAGGCCGAGGGACTGAAGCTTTCTTT
TRBJ2-1	TRBD2	NA	TRBV29-1	CSVGPTSGGTYNEQFF	TGCAGCGTTGGACCCACTAGCGGAGGGACCTACAATGAGCAGTTCTTC
TRBJ1-1	NA	NA	TRBV24-1	CATSDHGTNKAAFF	TGTGCCACCAGTGACCATGGGACCAATAAGGCTGCTTTCTTT
TRBJ2-2	TRBD2	NA	TRBV9	CASSVSSGGAINTGELFF	TGTGCCAGCAGCGTAAGCAGCGGGGGGGCGATTAACACCGGGGAGCTGTTTTTT
TRBJ2-7	NA	NA	TRBV21-1	CASPTIMSGAEQYF	TGTGCCAGCCCCACCATTATGTCCGGGGCCGAGCAGTACTTC
TRBJ2-1	TRBD2	NA	TRBV29-1	CSIVGGTSGLNEQFF	TGCAGCATAGTTGGGGGAACTAGCGGGCTCAATGAGCAGTTCTTC
TRBJ2-6	NA	NA	TRBV5-1	CASSPRTGGANVLTF	TGCGCCAGCAGTCCAAGGACGGGTGGGGCCAACGTCCTGACTTTC
TRBJ1-1	NA	NA	TRBV9	CASSSTTGAKAFF	TGTGCCAGCAGCTCAACGACGGGGGCAAAAGCTTTCTTT
TRBJ1-3	NA	NA	TRBV5-1	CASSLFSKSSGNTIYF	TGCGCCAGCAGCTTGTTCAGCAAGAGCTCTGGAAACACCATATATTTT
TRBJ2-2	NA	NA	TRBV14	CASSQVTAGELFF	TGTGCCAGCAGCCAAGTAACAGCCGGGGAGCTGTTTTTT
TRBJ1-1	TRBD1	NA	TRBV10-2	CASSADRDTEAFF	TGCGCCAGCAGCGCAGACAGGGATACTGAAGCTTTCTTT
TRBJ1-5	TRBD1	NA	TRBV7-2	CASSPRQGIQPQHF	TGTGCCAGCAGCCCACGACAGGGAATTCAGCCCCAGCATTTT
TRBJ2-7	NA	NA	TRBV3-1/TRBV3-2	CASSHMGTPGQISYEQYF	TGTGCCAGCAGCCACATGGGCACACCGGGACAAATCTCCTACGAGCAGTACTTC
TRBJ1-3	NA	NA	TRBV7-9	CASSLGGNTIYF	TGTGCCAGCAGCTTAGGGGGAAACACCATATATTTT
TRBJ2-7	NA	NA	TRBV5-1	CASSGKLDRLSYEQYF	TGCGCCAGCAGCGGAAAGTTGGACAGACTATCCTACGAGCAGTACTTC
TRBJ2-5	TRBD1	NA	TRBV24-1	CATSDLGQDQETQYF	TGTGCCACCAGTGACCTCGGACAGGATCAAGAGACCCAGTACTTC
TRBJ1-4	NA	NA	TRBV2	CASRVSIRTNEKLFF	TGTGCCAGCAGGGTCTCGATTCGGACTAATGAAAAACTGTTTTTT
TRBJ2-1	TRBD2	NA	TRBV25-1	CASGRLAGTDYNEQFF	TGTGCCAGCGGACGACTAGCGGGAACTGACTACAATGAGCAGTTCTTC
TRBJ1-1	NA	NA	TRBV5-1	CASSLGPTNTEAFF	TGCGCCAGCAGCTTGGGACCCACGAACACTGAAGCTTTCTTT
TRBJ1-1	NA	NA	TRBV12-3/TRBV12-4	CASRMTVNTEAFF	TGTGCCAGCAGAATGACAGTGAACACTGAAGCTTTCTTT
TRBJ1-2	NA	NA	TRBV7-2	CASSLGGRGNYGYTF	TGTGCCAGCAGCCTAGGGGGGAGAGGTAACTATGGCTACACCTTC
TRBJ1-6	NA	NA	TRBV11-1	CASRGVGSYNSPLHF	TGTGCCAGCAGGGGTGTTGGTTCCTATAATTCACCCCTCCACTTT
TRBJ1-4	NA	NA	TRBV7-8	CASSLYGDGATNEKLFF	TGTGCCAGCAGCTTATATGGGGACGGTGCAACTAATGAAAAACTGTTTTTT
TRBJ1-2	NA	NA	TRBV9	CASSEAPSANYGYTF	TGTGCCAGCAGCGAAGCACCGTCGGCCAACTATGGCTACACCTTC
TRBJ2-2	TRBD1	NA	TRBV7-2	CASSRDRAFGELFF	TGTGCCAGCAGCCGGGACAGGGCTTTTGGGGAGCTGTTTTTT
TRBJ2-3	TRBD2	NA	TRBV7-6	CASSLAAGALLSTDTQYF	TGTGCCAGCAGCTTAGCAGCGGGGGCCTTATTAAGCACAGATACGCAGTATTTT
TRBJ1-4	NA	few	TRBV5-6	CASSLPTNEKLFF	TGTGCCAGCAGCTTGCCAACTAATGAAAAACTGTTTTTT
TRBJ1-6	NA	few	TRBV7-7	CASSFSYGNSPLHF	TGTGCTAGCAGCTTTAGTTACGGGAATTCACCCCTCCACTTT